The next 9 T cell receptor beta chains were all read from a single sample in a study of technical replicates of blood from several donors. Clones were read by immunoSEQ multiplex PCR, and TCRdb kept only the in-frame ones, dropping some. This sample yields some 69,000 clones, of which 88% are seen a single time; about 4.5% belongs to the top ten. Source material: PBMCs. Receptors were obtained from a human donor in good health. Some clones in this sample may be carry-over from other donors' samples.

CDR3 sequence: CASSEGSSYEQYF. The CDR3 DNA sequence: TGTGCCAGCAGCGAAGGGAGCTCCTACGAGCAGTACTTC. This chain uses TRBV9 with TRBJ2-7; the D gene is possibly TRBD2 (5 bases). The CDR3 covers 13 residues. V lost 3 bases, J lost 0 bases, and 7 bases lay in between. Germline assignment: CDR1 SGDLS and CDR2 YYNGEE.

This clone was seen once. The chain carries TRBV19 and TRBJ2-7, with TRBD1 matching 10 bases. After removal of 5 bases from V and 1 base from J, the junction contained 2 bases not matched to a gene. Germline-derived CDR1 and CDR2 are LNHDA and SQIVND (reference sequence). The CDR3 length is 14 residues. Here the CDR3 reads CASSAGQGSYEQYF. The CDR3 DNA follows: TGTGCCAGTAGTGCGGGACAGGGGTCCTACGAGCAGTACTTC.

The rearrangement links TRBV4-1 to TRBJ2-7; a possible D gene is TRBD2 (5 bases). Per germline, CDR1 MGHRA and CDR2 YSYEKL. The CDR3 length is 13 residues. Deletions cut 2 bases from V and 5 bases from J, with 10 bases between. The CDR3 sequence is CASSQRSGDEQYF. In DNA form, the CDR3 reads TGCGCCAGCAGCCAAAGGTCCGGGGACGAGCAGTACTTC.

The chain is built from TRBV7-9 and TRBJ1-3; D is possibly TRBD1 (6 bases). Germline V gene sequence: CDR1 SEHNR, CDR2 FQNEAQ (reference sequence). V lost 10 bases and J lost 0, with 19 bases in between. The CDR3 consists of 16 residues. CDR3 amino acids: CATNERGISSGNTIYF. CDR3 nucleotides: TGTGCCACCAATGAAAGGGGGATTAGCTCTGGAAACACCATATATTTT.

V and J are TRBV9 and TRBJ2-2; 7 nucleotides align to TRBD2. Germline V CDR1 and CDR2: SGDLS, YYNGEE. After removal of 2 bases from V and 4 bases from J, the junction contained 11 bases not matched to a gene. The CDR3 is made up of 17 amino acids. CDR3 residues: CASSVSGAGEGTGELFF. CDR3 nucleotide sequence: TGTGCCAGCAGCGTGTCTGGGGCGGGAGAGGGCACCGGGGAGCTGTTTTTT. Filled out from reference TRBV9 and TRBJ2-2, the complete variable domain reads DSGVTQTPKHLITATGQRVTLRCSPRSGDLSVYWYQQSLDQGLQFLIQYYNGEERAKGNILERFSAQQFPDLHSELNLSSLELGDSALYFCASSVSGAGEGTGELFFGEGSRLTVL.

The chain joins TRBV6-5 to TRBJ2-7; D is perhaps TRBD1 (5 bases). CDR1 and CDR2 from the germline V gene are MNHEY and SVGAGI. The CDR3 is 13 residues long. The germline V and J ends were trimmed by 5 bases and 8 bases, with 16 bases remaining between them. The CDR3 loop reads CASSSNPTAQQYF. CDR3 in DNA: TGTGCCAGCAGTAGCAACCCGACAGCTCAGCAGTACTTC.

A remark on this clone: Other nucleotide sequences from this sample produce the same CDR3. J is TRBJ1-4 and V is TRBV4-3; D possibly corresponds to TRBD1 (6 bases). In germline, CDR1 is LGHNA, CDR2 YSLEER. The germline V and J ends were trimmed by 6 bases and 0 bases, with 11 bases remaining between them. This CDR3 region has 15 residues. CDR3 in DNA: TGCGCCAGCAGACAAACAGGGACAACTAATGAAAAACTGTTTTTT. Amino acids: CASRQTGTTNEKLFF.

The rearrangement links TRBV5-1 to TRBJ1-1; 7 nucleotides match TRBD1. CDR1 and CDR2 from the germline V gene are SGHRS and YFSETQ. The CDR3 loop spans 15 amino acids. V was clipped by 0 bases and J by 4 bases; unmatched bases: 6. The CDR3 DNA reads as TGCGCCAGCAGCTTGGCACCAGGGGGACTCACTGAAGCTTTCTTT. It encodes CASSLAPGGLTEAFF. The full variable domain, in which reference TRBV5-1 and TRBJ1-1 provide the parts outside the CDR3, is KAGVTQTPRYLIKTRGQQVTLSCSPISGHRSVSWYQQTPGQGLQFLFEYFSETQRNKGNFPGRFSGRQFSNSRSEMNVSTLELGDSALYLCASSLAPGGLTEAFFGQGTRLTVV.

The V gene is TRBV6-5, the J gene TRBJ2-7; the D gene is possibly TRBD1 (5 bases). From germline, CDR1 is MNHEY and CDR2 SVGAGI. Trimming stripped 4 bases from V and 5 bases from J, with 12 bases between. This CDR3 comprises 13 residues. CDR3: CASSSGHPDEQYF. DNA for the CDR3: TGTGCCAGCAGTTCAGGGCATCCCGACGAGCAGTACTTC.